This T cell receptor (beta chain) came from a study of blood T cell repertoires in COVID-19 (dated by TCRdb to about 2020). Background for the entire study: Samples covering the acute and convalescent phases of COVID-19 were provided by collaborators in the United States, Italy and Spain. The prospective study material was composed of cDNA or gDNA derived from T cells, B-cell-depleted T cells, or PBMCs. Deeply sampled blood TCRbeta repertoires from subjects exposed to, actively infected with, or recovered from COVID-19 were included in the dataset. The repertoires were released in a freely available public database meant as a resource for research on the immune response to SARS-CoV-2. Samples were obtained from the ongoing ImmuneRACE study (first 160 participants) and from roughly 1,300 subjects provided by 6 global collaborators. Sample metadata almost always included a de-identified subject ID, COVID-19 status, age in years and sex. Where available, HLA class I and class II types were obtained from metadata supplied by the sample provider rather than from assay-based typing. The paper's findings and limits, for the study overall: The quantity of clinical and demographic metadata differed by source and by participant and was supplied without curation.

Notes on this clone: Its antigen remains undetermined. Base qualities are missing; no much larger clone stands one base away. Different DNA sequences within this sample yield the same CDR3.

TCRbeta CDR3 regions were amplified from genomic DNA using the immunoSEQ Assay, a bias-controlled multiplex PCR. The paper's processing steps were these. Nucleated cell counts per sample were estimated from amplification of reference gene primers within the assay. To quantify the absolute abundance of each unique TCRbeta CDR3 rearrangement, sequence reads were collapsed and filtered. For each sample, productive Simpson clonality was calculated as the square root of Simpson's diversity index across productive rearrangements. TCRdb mirrors the immuneACCESS table, restricted to in-frame sequences. Some clones are absent from its copies; in checked studies, under half trace to an unresolved V gene, and the reason for the others is unknown. V, J and clone size derive from that table, while D and trimming were established from the DNA sequence. The sample includes roughly 420,000 clones, with 70% to 90% observed a single time. The ten largest clones add up to 0.97% of the sample.

Participants in the prospective study were aged about 18 to 89 years, lived in 20 to 30 United States geographic areas, and enrolled through a virtual design. In the prospective study, participants were assigned to cohorts based on the clinical history participants reported in a screening survey and a study questionnaire. In the prospective study, mobile phlebotomists collected whole blood, serum and a nasopharyngeal or oropharyngeal swab from each participant. Over a roughly two-month period, participants in the prospective study had the option of providing additional blood draws and questionnaires. Blood samples from the prospective study were shipped frozen or at room temperature prior to DNA extraction. Specimen: PBMCs or T cells enriched from blood (not recorded which). The source of this sequence is a woman aged 25 to 39 with acute COVID-19.

The DNA sequence is given as TGTGCCAGCTCACCGGGGCAGGGGATTACCTACGAGCAGTACTTC. This translates into CASSPGQGITYEQYF. The V and J genes are TRBV18 and TRBJ2-7; matching of 6 bases hints at TRBD1 as the D gene. The V and J ends are trimmed by 3 bases and 2 bases, leaving 14 bases between them. As encoded in the germline V gene, CDR1 is KGHSH while CDR2 is LQKENI. The CDR3 holds 15 amino acids from the cysteine to the phenylalanine. Of the read, only the CDR3 DNA is kept; its 45 bases are in frame from base 1.